These 15 T cell receptor beta chains were sequenced from one sample in a study of T cells in Graves' hyperthyroidism and ophthalmopathy. The TCR beta CDR3 regions underwent amplification using RNA transcripts as the source. RT-PCR in the first round (using the HTBI primer set) targeted the TCR CDR3. TCRdb ran MiXCR on the multiplex PCR reads and lists one entry per CDR3 protein. The sample lists a few hundred thousand distinct CDR3 sequences, roughly 46% occurring once. The sequenced sample consisted of peripheral blood or thyroid tissue (not recorded which). The receptors here all came from a woman aged 18-29 years with Graves' hyperthyroidism.

The chain's CDR3 is CASSDYAGEPAFF. The CDR3 DNA sequence: TGTGCCAGCTCAGATTATGCAGGGGAACCAGCTTTCTTT. The chain uses TRBV18 and TRBJ1-1; tentative D call: TRBD1 (6 bases). The CDR3 loop spans 13 amino acids. The germline gives CDR1 KGHSH, CDR2 LQKENI. The ends were cut back, 5 bases at V and 10 bases at J, with 17 bases in the middle.

The rearrangement joins TRBV7-2 to TRBJ1-5, with TRBD1 as a possible D gene (5 bases). The CDR3 totals 15 residues. Germline loops: CDR1 SGHTA, CDR2 FQGNSA. Trimming stripped 4 bases from V and 1 base from J, with 11 bases between. This CDR3 reads CASSSWGGSNQPQHF. CDR3 sequence (DNA): TGTGCCAGCAGCTCGTGGGGGGGAAGCAATCAGCCCCAGCATTTT.

The table lists this clonotype with many counts. The gene calls are TRBV11-2 and TRBJ1-6; 7 nucleotides agree with TRBD1. The J segment lost 10 bases and the V segment lost 1 base, leaving 7 bases of the junction unmatched. Germline values: CDR1 SGHAT, CDR2 FQNNGV. CDR3 size: 15 residues. The chain's CDR3 is CASSLGKGAGSPLHF. The CDR3 nucleotides read TGTGCCAGCAGCTTAGGAAAGGGGGCAGGATCACCCCTCCACTTT.

V and J are TRBV29-1 and TRBJ2-2; 8 positions agree with TRBD2. V was clipped by 5 bases and J by 4 bases; unmatched bases: 3. Germline lookup yields CDR1 SQVTM and CDR2 ANQGSEA. The CDR3 is made up of 13 amino acids. The CDR3 sequence: CSVSLAGTGELFF. The CDR3 nucleotides read TGCAGCGTTAGTCTAGCGGGCACCGGGGAGCTGTTTTTT.

J is TRBJ1-1 and V is TRBV7-8; D perhaps matches TRBD1 (6 bases). Germline V CDR1 and CDR2: SGHVS, FQNEAQ. The CDR3 consists of 13 residues. Trimming pared 4 bases from V and 6 bases from J, leaving 12 bases between. The CDR3: CASSSRQASEAFF. CDR3 in DNA: TGTGCCAGCAGCTCGAGACAGGCCTCTGAAGCTTTCTTT.

Details on this clonotype: It may be a read error: a sequence one base away is much more abundant. The V gene is TRBV29-1, the J gene TRBJ1-5; tentatively, D is TRBD1 (5 bases). V lost 0 bases, J lost 7 bases, and 10 bases lay in between. CDR3 length: 13 residues. Looked up from germline, CDR1 is SQVTM and CDR2 is ANQGSEA. This chain's CDR3 is CSVEDPGGQPQHF. The CDR3 nucleotides read TGCAGCGTTGAAGATCCGGGGGGGCAGCCCCAGCATTTT. The entire variable domain, with the rest obtained from reference TRBV29-1 and TRBJ1-5, is as follows: SAVISQKPSRDICQRGTSLTIQCQVDSQVTMMFWYRQQPGQSLTLIATANQGSEATYESGFVIDKFPISRPNLTFSTLTVSNMSPEDSSIYLCSVEDPGGQPQHFGDGTRLSIL.

This clonotype was detected ten times or more. This chain connects TRBV29-1 to TRBJ1-2; D unresolved. V lost 7 bases and J 3 bases, leaving 9 bases between the germline ends. Germline assignment: CDR1 SQVTM and CDR2 ANQGSEA. The CDR3 totals 11 residues. The DNA for the CDR3 is TGCAGCGCAGTCTCCTACTATGGCTACACCTTC. Encoded protein: CSAVSYYGYTF. Full variable domain (remainder filled in from reference TRBV29-1 and TRBJ1-2): SAVISQKPSRDICQRGTSLTIQCQVDSQVTMMFWYRQQPGQSLTLIATANQGSEATYESGFVIDKFPISRPNLTFSTLTVSNMSPEDSSIYLCSAVSYYGYTFGSGTRLTVV.

The chain joins TRBV5-5 to TRBJ1-1; D is undetermined. CDR1 is SGHKS, CDR2 YYEKEE, per germline (reference sequence). The CDR3 is 14 residues long. Trimming stripped 3 bases from V and 1 base from J, with 10 bases between. DNA of the CDR3: TGTGCCAGCAGCTCCTATAGCGGGAACACTGAAGCTTTCTTT. This gives the protein CASSSYSGNTEAFF. The entire variable domain, with the rest obtained from reference TRBV5-5 and TRBJ1-1, is as follows: DAGVTQSPTHLIKTRGQQVTLRCSPISGHKSVSWYQQVLGQGPQFIFQYYEKEERGRGNFPDRFSARQFPNYSSELNVNALLLGDSALYLCASSSYSGNTEAFFGQGTRLTVV.

The chain combines TRBV2 with TRBJ1-2; D is unclear. This CDR3 is 15 amino acids long. V was pared by 4 bases and J by 4 bases, with 16 bases between. CDR1 and CDR2 from the germline V gene are SNHLY and FYNNEI. CDR3 sequence (DNA): TGTGCCAGCAGTGGGTCACTAGCGGACGGCTATGGCTACACCTTC. This translates into CASSGSLADGYGYTF.

This clonotype was counted at least ten times. The chain uses TRBV19 and TRBJ1-1, with D uncertain. In germline, CDR1 is LNHDA, CDR2 SQIVND (reference sequence). The CDR3 is 13 residues long. V shed 7 bases and J shed 0 bases, with 9 bases lying between them. The CDR3 here is CASMFTMNTEAFF. The CDR3 nucleotides are TGTGCCAGTATGTTCACTATGAACACTGAAGCTTTCTTT.

The chain employs TRBV30 and TRBJ1-1; D uncertain. This CDR3 region has 13 residues. Per the germline V gene, CDR1 is GTSNPN and CDR2 is SVGIG (reference sequence). Deletions cut 1 base from V and 4 bases from J, with 10 bases between. In DNA, the CDR3 is TGTGCCTGGAGTGGCAGGCCGGGCACTGAAGCTTTCTTT. It specifies CAWSGRPGTEAFF.

This clonotype was recorded at least ten times. V and J are TRBV20-1 and TRBJ2-5, with D possibly TRBD2 on 6 matching bases. The CDR3 totals 13 residues. The ends were cut back, 5 bases at V and 0 bases at J, with 10 bases in the middle. Germline loops: CDR1 DFQATT, CDR2 SNEGSKA (reference sequence). CDR3 sequence (DNA): TGCAGTGCTTTCGGGACTCACCAAGAGACCCAGTACTTC. Its translation is CSAFGTHQETQYF.

The J gene is TRBJ1-1, the V gene TRBV9; 7 nucleotides align to TRBD1. The CDR3 consists of 12 residues. CDR1 and CDR2 from the germline V gene are SGDLS and YYNGEE. The junction had 1 base not matched to a gene; V was cut back by 0 bases and J by 8 bases. The CDR3 spells CASSVEDREAFF. The CDR3 DNA reads TGTGCCAGCAGCGTAGAGGACAGGGAAGCTTTCTTT.

This chain links TRBV7-9 with TRBJ2-7, with 7 bases identical to TRBD2. CDR1 SEHNR and CDR2 FQNEAQ come from the germline V gene (reference sequence). The CDR3 covers 15 residues. V gave up 5 bases and J gave up 3 bases; unmatched junction bases: 10. The CDR3 region is CASSNGRESSYEQYF. In DNA, the CDR3 is TGTGCCAGCAGCAATGGGCGGGAGTCTAGCTACGAGCAGTACTTC.

In its sample, this clonotype was seen many times. The rearrangement joins TRBV28 to TRBJ1-1; D remains unclear. Germline CDR1 is MDHEN and CDR2 is SYDVKM. V gave up 6 bases and J gave up 0 bases, with 8 bases separating them. This CDR3 contains 13 residues. This CDR3 is CASRLGMNTEAFF. The DNA of the CDR3 is TGTGCCAGCAGGCTCGGGATGAACACTGAAGCTTTCTTT.